Below, 2 T cell receptor beta chains from the same sample are listed, as sequenced in a study of T-cell memory formation after mild COVID-19. TCRdb ran MiXCR on the 5' RACE reads and lists one entry per CDR3 protein. The profile shows about 340,000 distinct CDR3 sequences, about an eighth of them singletons. Sample: PBMCs or a T cell subset sorted from them (not recorded which). The receptor set was obtained from a man younger than 35 who had mild COVID-19 (a few samples of this study predate the infection). Cell type and time point are not known.

This chain uses TRBV24-1 with TRBJ2-1, with no clear D. The CDR3 sequence is 14 residues long. Trimming pared 9 bases from V and 0 bases from J, leaving 11 bases between. CDR1 KGHDR and CDR2 SFDVKD come from the germline V gene. The DNA of the CDR3 is TGTGCCACCGCCCTCGCCGGCTCCTACAATGAGCAGTTCTTC. It specifies CATALAGSYNEQFF.

In this sample, this clonotype turned up many times. V usage is TRBV5-1 and J usage is TRBJ2-1; tentatively, D is TRBD2 (6 bases). The CDR3 is 15 residues long. Trimming shortened V by 4 bases and J by 8 bases, and 19 bases separated the two germline ends. Germline V CDR1 and CDR2: SGHRS, YFSETQ. CDR3: CASSVTGLRSYEQFF. The CDR3 nucleotides are TGCGCCAGCAGCGTCACGGGACTCCGGAGCTATGAGCAGTTCTTC.